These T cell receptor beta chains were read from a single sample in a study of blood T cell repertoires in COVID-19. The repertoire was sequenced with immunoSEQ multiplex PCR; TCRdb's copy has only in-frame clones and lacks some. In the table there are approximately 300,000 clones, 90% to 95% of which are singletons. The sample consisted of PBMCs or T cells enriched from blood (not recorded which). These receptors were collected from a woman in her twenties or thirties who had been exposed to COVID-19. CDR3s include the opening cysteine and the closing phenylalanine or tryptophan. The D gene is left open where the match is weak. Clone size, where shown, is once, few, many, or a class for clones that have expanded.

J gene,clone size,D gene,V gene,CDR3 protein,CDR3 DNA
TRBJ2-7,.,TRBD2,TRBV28,CASKSGGAAYEQYF,TGTGCCAGCAAAAGCGGGGGGGCCGCCTACGAGCAGTACTTC
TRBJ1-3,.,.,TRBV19,CASSVRVSIGNTIYF,TGTGCCAGTAGTGTCCGGGTCTCCATCGGAAACACCATATATTTT
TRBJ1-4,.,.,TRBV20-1,CSAPDREKLFF,TGCAGTGCCCCAGACAGGGAAAAACTGTTTTTT
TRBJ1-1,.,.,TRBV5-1,CASSFGGNTEAFF,TGCGCCAGCAGCTTCGGCGGGAACACTGAAGCTTTCTTT
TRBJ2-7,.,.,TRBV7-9,CASSFGGQIYEQYF,TGTGCCAGCAGCTTCGGCGGACAGATATACGAGCAGTACTTC
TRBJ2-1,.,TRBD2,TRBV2,CASRDPGLAGYNEQFF,TGTGCCAGCAGAGACCCCGGACTAGCGGGGTACAATGAGCAGTTCTTC
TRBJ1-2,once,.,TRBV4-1,CASSPAGGNYGYTF,TGCGCCAGCAGTCCGGCGGGGGGTAACTATGGCTACACCTTC
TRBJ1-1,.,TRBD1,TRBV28,CASSLLRDRAEAFF,TGTGCCAGCAGTTTACTTCGGGACAGGGCTGAAGCTTTCTTT
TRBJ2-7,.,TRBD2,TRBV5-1,CASSLANFGTSRYEQYF,TGCGCCAGCAGCTTGGCCAATTTCGGGACTAGCCGCTACGAGCAGTACTTC
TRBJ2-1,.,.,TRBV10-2,CASSDESGGPYNEQFF,TGCGCCAGCAGTGACGAGTCGGGGGGCCCTTACAATGAGCAGTTCTTC
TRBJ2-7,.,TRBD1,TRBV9,CASRGQGGEQYF,TGTGCCAGCAGAGGACAGGGGGGCGAGCAGTACTTC